Here is one T cell receptor beta chain with its context. This sample is part of a study of T cell repertoires in MIS-A myocarditis. This CDR3 has 14 amino acids. Trimming cost V 0 bases and J 9 bases, with 13 bases left between them. CDR1 is SGHNT and CDR2 is YYREEE in the germline V gene (reference sequence). The repertoire was sequenced with immunoSEQ multiplex PCR; TCRdb's copy has only in-frame clones and lacks some. The data contain some 6,000 clones, 78% of them seen just once; the ten biggest clones take up 50% to 75%. The rearrangement links TRBV5-4 to TRBJ2-1; tentatively, D is TRBD1 (5 bases). Input material: interventricular septum heart tissue obtained at autopsy. This sequence originates from a man younger than 35 with fulminant myocarditis from multisystem inflammatory syndrome in adults (MIS-A) after COVID-19. The CDR3 reads CASSLVGALGEQFF. CDR3 bases: TGTGCCAGCAGCTTGGTAGGGGCCCTAGGTGAGCAGTTCTTC. Complete variable domain (other parts from reference TRBV5-4 and TRBJ2-1): ETGVTQSPTHLIKTRGQQVTLRCSSQSGHNTVSWYQQALGQGPQFIFQYYREEENGRGNFPPRFSGLQFPNYSSELNVNALELDDSALYLCASSLVGALGEQFFGPGTRLTVL.